The present T cell receptor (beta chain) was sequenced within a study of shared clonotypes between healthy human individuals. Only CD45RO-negative cells positively selected for CCR7 counted as naive CD8 cells, so terminally differentiated effector memory CD45RA+ cells were excluded. The table came from immunoSEQ multiplex PCR; TCRdb's copy has only in-frame clones and leaves some out. The table records about 680,000 clones, under 95% of them present only once. Germline V CDR1 and CDR2: MNHEY, SMNVEV (reference sequence). The CDR3 length is 15 residues. Trimming pared 8 bases from V and 3 bases from J, leaving 17 bases between.

The receptor was derived from a young man in good health. Material for sequencing was naive CD8+ T cells sorted from blood. The chain joins TRBV27 to TRBJ2-1; D perhaps matches TRBD2 (5 bases). For the CDR3, the DNA is TGTGCCAGCGGGAGAGGTCTTATAGGCTACAATGAGCAGTTCTTC. Residues: CASGRGLIGYNEQFF.